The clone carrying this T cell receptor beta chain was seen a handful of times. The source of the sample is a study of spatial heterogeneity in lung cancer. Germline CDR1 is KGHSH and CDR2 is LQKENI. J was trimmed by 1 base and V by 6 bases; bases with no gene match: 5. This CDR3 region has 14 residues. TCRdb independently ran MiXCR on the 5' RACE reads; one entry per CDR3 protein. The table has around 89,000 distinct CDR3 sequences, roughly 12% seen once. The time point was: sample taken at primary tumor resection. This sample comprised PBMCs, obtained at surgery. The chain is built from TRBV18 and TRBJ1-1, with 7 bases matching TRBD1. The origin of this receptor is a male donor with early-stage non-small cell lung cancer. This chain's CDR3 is CASSRDSGNTEAFF. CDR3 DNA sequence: TGTGCCAGCTCGCGGGACAGTGGGAACACTGAAGCTTTCTTT.